This entry lists 9 T cell receptor beta chains sequenced from one sample in a study of T cell clonotyping in hematopoietic cell transplantation (dated by TCRdb to about 2021). The time point label, read with the paper, signifies: recipient sample taken at acute GVHD onset. Library generation was performed with the immunoSEQ multiplex PCR assay. Entries here come from immuneACCESS through TCRdb and include only in-frame sequences with V and J called. Some clones fail to appear in such tables; in the studies checked, an unresolved V gene covers under half of the shortfall, and the cause of the remainder is unknown. The sample yields some 8,400 clones; approximately 88% were counted once. About 4.3% of the sample is taken by the ten largest. The sequences come from peripheral blood mononuclear cells, collected at the time of graft-versus-host disease after allogeneic stem cell transplant. The receptors stem from a male patient aged 55-69 years who had an allogeneic stem cell transplant from a related donor, so the T cells may come from the graft donor. Some clones in this sample may be carry-over from other donors' samples.

This clone turned up a few times. This rearrangement joins TRBV7-8 to TRBJ1-1, with D unresolved. The CDR3 covers 15 residues. Germline V CDR1 and CDR2: SGHVS, FQNEAQ. The V gene lost 1 base and the J gene lost 2 bases, with 11 bases spanning the gap. The CDR3 sequence is CASSLVGQLNTEAFF. CDR3 in DNA: TGTGCCAGCAGCTTAGTTGGGCAGTTAAACACTGAAGCTTTCTTT.

The chain carries TRBV5-5 and TRBJ1-4; tentative D call: TRBD1 (6 bases). The CDR3 runs to 16 residues. Trimming took 0 bases from V and 2 from J, leaving 11 bases between them. From germline, CDR1 is SGHKS and CDR2 YYEKEE (reference sequence). The CDR3 spells CASSLARGSTNEKLFF. Here the CDR3 DNA reads TGTGCCAGCAGCTTGGCGAGGGGGAGCACTAATGAAAAACTGTTTTTT.

This sequence joins TRBV7-6 and TRBJ1-2, with D possibly matching TRBD1 (5 bases). V was clipped by 2 bases and J by 6 bases, with 10 bases between them. This CDR3 region has 13 residues. CDR1 and CDR2 (germline): SGHVS, FNYEAQ. CDR3 region: CASSLSGMDGYTF. In DNA, the CDR3 is TGTGCCAGCAGCTTATCAGGGATGGATGGCTACACCTTC.

The rearrangement links TRBV7-2 to TRBJ1-2; D is possibly TRBD1 (6 bases). The germline gives CDR1 SGHTA, CDR2 FQGNSA. The CDR3 has 14 residues. V lost 5 bases, J lost 8 bases, and 18 bases lay in between. CDR3 nucleotides: TGTGCCAGCAGCACAAACCCCCGACAGGCCGGCTACACCTTC. It translates to CASSTNPRQAGYTF.

The gene calls are TRBV7-2 and TRBJ2-1, with D possibly being TRBD2 (6 bases). Trimming cost V 5 bases and J 5 bases, with 13 bases left between them. Germline V gives CDR1 SGHTA, CDR2 FQGNSA. CDR3 length: 14 amino acids. DNA for the CDR3: TGTGCCAGCAGCACAGGAGGGGCCCACAATGAGCAGTTCTTC. Protein: CASSTGGAHNEQFF.

The gene calls are TRBV5-6 and TRBJ2-3, with D unclear. The V gene lost 0 bases and the J gene lost 9 bases, with 8 bases spanning the gap. This CDR3 is built from 12 residues. Germline V gene sequence: CDR1 SGHDT, CDR2 YYEEEE. CDR3 sequence: CASSLDGLTQYF. The CDR3 DNA follows: TGTGCCAGCAGCTTGGACGGTCTCACGCAGTATTTT.

The V call is TRBV5-1, the J call TRBJ2-7; 8 bases map to TRBD1. The CDR3 runs to 14 residues. The V and J ends lost 4 bases and 3 bases, in that order; junction bases with no gene match: 6. CDR1 and CDR2 (germline): SGHRS, YFSETQ. The CDR3 bases are TGCGCCAGCAGCCCTGGACAGGGAAGCTACGAGCAGTACTTC. Translated: CASSPGQGSYEQYF.

The J gene is TRBJ2-5, the V gene TRBV4-2; 8 bases match TRBD2. CDR3 length equals 15 residues. Germline CDR1 is LGHNA and CDR2 is YNFKEQ. The junction had 3 bases not matched to a gene; V was cut back by 0 bases and J by 3 bases. CDR3 DNA sequence: TGTGCCAGCAGCCAAGATGGGCGGGGGGAAGAGACCCAGTACTTC. It translates to CASSQDGRGEETQYF.

This chain's CDR3 is CASKPGHTNTGELFF. In nucleotides, the CDR3 is TGTGCCAGCAAACCGGGACATACGAACACCGGGGAGCTGTTTTTT. This sequence joins TRBV5-5 and TRBJ2-2; D possibly corresponds to TRBD1 (6 bases). V was shortened by 6 bases and J by 0 bases, with 12 bases between the two germline ends. Germline CDR1 is SGHKS and CDR2 is YYEKEE (reference sequence). The CDR3 runs to 15 residues.